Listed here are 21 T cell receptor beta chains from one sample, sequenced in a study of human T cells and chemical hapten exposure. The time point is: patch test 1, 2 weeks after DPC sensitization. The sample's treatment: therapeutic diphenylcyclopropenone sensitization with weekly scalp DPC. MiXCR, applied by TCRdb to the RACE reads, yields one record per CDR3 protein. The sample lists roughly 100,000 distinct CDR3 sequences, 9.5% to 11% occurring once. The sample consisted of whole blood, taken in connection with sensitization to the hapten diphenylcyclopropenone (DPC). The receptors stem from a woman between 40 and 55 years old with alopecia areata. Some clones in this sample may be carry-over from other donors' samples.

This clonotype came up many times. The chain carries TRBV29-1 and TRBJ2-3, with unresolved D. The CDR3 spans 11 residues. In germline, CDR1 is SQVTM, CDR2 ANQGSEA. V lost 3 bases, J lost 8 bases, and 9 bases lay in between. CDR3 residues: CSVEQASTQYF. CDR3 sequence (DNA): TGCAGCGTTGAGCAGGCCAGTACGCAGTATTTT.

CDR3 in amino acids: CSVEDGQGYTF. In DNA form, the CDR3 reads TGCAGCGTTGAAGATGGGCAGGGCTACACCTTC. This chain uses TRBV29-1 with TRBJ1-2, with unresolved D. The germline V and J ends were trimmed by 0 bases and 8 bases, with 7 bases remaining between them. Germline assignment: CDR1 SQVTM and CDR2 ANQGSEA. The CDR3 sequence is 11 residues long.

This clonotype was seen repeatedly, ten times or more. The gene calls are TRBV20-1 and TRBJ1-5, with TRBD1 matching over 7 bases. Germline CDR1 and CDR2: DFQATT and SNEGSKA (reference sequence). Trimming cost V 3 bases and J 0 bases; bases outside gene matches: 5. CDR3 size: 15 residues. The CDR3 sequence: CSASYRGNSNQPQHF. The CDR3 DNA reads TGCAGTGCTAGCTACAGGGGAAATAGCAATCAGCCCCAGCATTTT.

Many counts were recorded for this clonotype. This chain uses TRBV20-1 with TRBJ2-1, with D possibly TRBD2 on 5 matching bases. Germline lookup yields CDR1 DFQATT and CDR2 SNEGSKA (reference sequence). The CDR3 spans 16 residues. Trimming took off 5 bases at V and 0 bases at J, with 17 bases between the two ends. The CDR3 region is CSAARGGGSSYNEQFF. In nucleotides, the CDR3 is TGCAGTGCTGCCCGAGGAGGCGGGTCCTCCTACAATGAGCAGTTCTTC.

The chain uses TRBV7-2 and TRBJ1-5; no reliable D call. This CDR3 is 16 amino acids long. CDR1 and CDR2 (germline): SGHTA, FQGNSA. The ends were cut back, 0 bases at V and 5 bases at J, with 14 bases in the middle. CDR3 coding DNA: TGTGCCAGCAGCTTAGCAAGGACCCGCCACGATCAGCCCCAGCATTTT. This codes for CASSLARTRHDQPQHF.

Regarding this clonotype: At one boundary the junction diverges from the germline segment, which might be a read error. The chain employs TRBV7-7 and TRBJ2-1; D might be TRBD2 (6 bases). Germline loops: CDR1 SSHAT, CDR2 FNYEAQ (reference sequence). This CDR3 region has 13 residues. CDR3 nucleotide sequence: TGTGCCGGCAGCGACGCCCTAGCGATGGAGCAGTTCTTC. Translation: CAGSDALAMEQFF.

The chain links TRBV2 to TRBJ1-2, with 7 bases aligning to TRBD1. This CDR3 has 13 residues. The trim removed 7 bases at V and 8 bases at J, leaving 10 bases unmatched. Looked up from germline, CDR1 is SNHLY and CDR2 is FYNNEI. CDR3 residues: CASTHEGGSGYTF. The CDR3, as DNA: TGTGCCAGCACTCATGAAGGGGGCTCGGGCTACACCTTC.

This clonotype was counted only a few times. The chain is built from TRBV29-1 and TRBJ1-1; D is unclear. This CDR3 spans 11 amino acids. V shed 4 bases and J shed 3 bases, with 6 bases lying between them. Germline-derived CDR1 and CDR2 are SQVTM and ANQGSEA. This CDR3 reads CSVVTYTEAFF. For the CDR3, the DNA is TGCAGCGTTGTGACGTACACTGAAGCTTTCTTT.

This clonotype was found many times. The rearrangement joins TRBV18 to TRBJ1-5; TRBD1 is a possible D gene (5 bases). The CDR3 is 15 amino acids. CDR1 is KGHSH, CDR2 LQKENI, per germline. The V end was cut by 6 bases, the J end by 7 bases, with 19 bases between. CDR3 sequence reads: CASSPTGPAGQPQHF. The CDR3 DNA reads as TGTGCCAGCTCCCCAACCGGGCCGGCAGGGCAGCCCCAGCATTTT.

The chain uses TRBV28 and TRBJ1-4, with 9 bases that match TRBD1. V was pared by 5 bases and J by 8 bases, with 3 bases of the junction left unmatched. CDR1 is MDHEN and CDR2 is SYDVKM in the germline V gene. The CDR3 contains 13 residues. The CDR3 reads CASSTGGWEKLFF. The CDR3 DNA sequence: TGTGCCAGCAGTACAGGGGGCTGGGAAAAACTGTTTTTT. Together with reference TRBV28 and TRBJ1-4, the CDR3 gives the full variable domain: DVKVTQSSRYLVKRTGEKVFLECVQDMDHENMFWYRQDPGLGLRLIYFSYDVKMKEKGDIPEGYSVSREKKERFSLILESASTNQTSMYLCASSTGGWEKLFFGSGTQLSVL.

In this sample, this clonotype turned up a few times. CDR3 bases: TGTGCCAGCACGGGTGGGACAGGTCGCAATTCACCCCTCCACTTT. Translated: CASTGGTGRNSPLHF. The chain joins TRBV28 to TRBJ1-6; 8 bases are a match to TRBD1. This CDR3 spans 15 amino acids. J gave up 7 bases and V 7 bases, and 9 bases lay outside the gene matches. Germline V gives CDR1 MDHEN, CDR2 SYDVKM.

In DNA, the CDR3 is TGTGCCAGCAGTGAAGACTTGGAGACCCAGTACTTC. It is translated as CASSEDLETQYF. This chain joins TRBV6-1 and TRBJ2-5; D uncertain. V lost 1 base and J 5 bases, leaving 5 bases between the germline ends. The germline V gene encodes CDR1 MNHNS and CDR2 SASEGT. CDR3 length: 12 residues.

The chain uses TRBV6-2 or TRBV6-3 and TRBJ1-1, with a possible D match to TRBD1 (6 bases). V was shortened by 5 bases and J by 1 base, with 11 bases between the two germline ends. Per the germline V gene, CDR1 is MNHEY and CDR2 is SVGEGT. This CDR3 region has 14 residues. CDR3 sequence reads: CASSRTETNTEAFF. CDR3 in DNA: TGTGCCAGCAGTCGGACAGAAACGAACACTGAAGCTTTCTTT.

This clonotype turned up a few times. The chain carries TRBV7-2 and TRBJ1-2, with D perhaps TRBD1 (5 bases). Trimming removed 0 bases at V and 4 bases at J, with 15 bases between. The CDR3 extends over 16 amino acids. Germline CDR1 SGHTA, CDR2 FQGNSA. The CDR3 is CASSLAVVGEGYGYTF. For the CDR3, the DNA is TGTGCCAGCAGCTTAGCGGTTGTAGGGGAAGGCTATGGCTACACCTTC.

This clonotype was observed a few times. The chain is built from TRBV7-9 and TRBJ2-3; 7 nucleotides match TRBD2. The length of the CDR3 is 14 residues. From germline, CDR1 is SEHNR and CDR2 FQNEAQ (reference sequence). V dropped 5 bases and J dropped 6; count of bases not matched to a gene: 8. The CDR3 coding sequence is TGTGCCAGCAGCGGGGACTATAGCTACGATACGCAGTATTTT. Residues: CASSGDYSYDTQYF. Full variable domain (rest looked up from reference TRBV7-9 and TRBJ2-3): DTGVSQNPRHKITKRGQNVTFRCDPISEHNRLYWYRQTLGQGPEFLTYFQNEAQLEKSRLLSDRFSAERPKGSFSTLEIQRTEQGDSAMYLCASSGDYSYDTQYFGPGTRLTVL.

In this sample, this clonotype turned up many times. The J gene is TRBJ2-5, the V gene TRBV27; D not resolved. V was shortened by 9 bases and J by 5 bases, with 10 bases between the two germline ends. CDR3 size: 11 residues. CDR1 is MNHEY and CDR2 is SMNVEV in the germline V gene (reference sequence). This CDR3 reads CASRALETQYF. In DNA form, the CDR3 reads TGTGCCAGTCGGGCCTTGGAGACCCAGTACTTC.

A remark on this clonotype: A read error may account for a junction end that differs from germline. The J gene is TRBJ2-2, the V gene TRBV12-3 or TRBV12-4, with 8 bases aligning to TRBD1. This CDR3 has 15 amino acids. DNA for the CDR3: TGTGCCAGCAGCCCAGGGGGCGCGGGCACCGGGGAGCTTTTTTTT. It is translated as CASSPGGAGTGELFF.

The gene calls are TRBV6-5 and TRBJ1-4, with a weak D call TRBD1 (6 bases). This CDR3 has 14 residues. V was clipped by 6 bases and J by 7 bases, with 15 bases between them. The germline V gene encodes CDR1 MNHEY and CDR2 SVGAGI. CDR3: CASSKQGLGEKLFF. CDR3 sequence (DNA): TGTGCCAGCAGCAAACAGGGCTTAGGTGAAAAACTGTTTTTT.

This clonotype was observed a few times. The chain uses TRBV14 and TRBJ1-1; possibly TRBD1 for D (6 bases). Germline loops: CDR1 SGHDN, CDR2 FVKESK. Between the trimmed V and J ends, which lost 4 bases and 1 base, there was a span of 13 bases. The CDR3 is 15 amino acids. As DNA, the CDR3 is TGTGCCAGCAGCCGCACAAGGACAGAGAACACTGAAGCTTTCTTT. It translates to CASSRTRTENTEAFF. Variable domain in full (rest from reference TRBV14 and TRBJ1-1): EAGVTQFPSHSVIEKGQTVTLRCDPISGHDNLYWYRRVMGKEIKFLLHFVKESKQDESGMPNNRFLAERTGGTYSTLKVQPAELEDSGVYFCASSRTRTENTEAFFGQGTRLTVV.

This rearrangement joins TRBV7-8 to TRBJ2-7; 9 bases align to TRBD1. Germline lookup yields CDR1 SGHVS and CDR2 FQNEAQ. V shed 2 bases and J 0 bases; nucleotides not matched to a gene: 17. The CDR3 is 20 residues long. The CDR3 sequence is CASSLPWTGVPLLSSYEQYF. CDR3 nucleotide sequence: TGTGCCAGCAGCTTACCCTGGACAGGGGTTCCCCTCCTAAGCTCCTACGAGCAGTACTTC.

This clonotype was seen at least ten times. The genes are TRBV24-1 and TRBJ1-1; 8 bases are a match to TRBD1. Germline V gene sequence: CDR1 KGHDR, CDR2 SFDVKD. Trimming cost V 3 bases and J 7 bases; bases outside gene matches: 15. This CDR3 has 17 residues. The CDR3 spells CATSDPGQGGGSGEAFF. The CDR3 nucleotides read TGTGCCACCAGTGATCCCGGACAGGGCGGGGGTAGCGGTGAAGCTTTCTTT.